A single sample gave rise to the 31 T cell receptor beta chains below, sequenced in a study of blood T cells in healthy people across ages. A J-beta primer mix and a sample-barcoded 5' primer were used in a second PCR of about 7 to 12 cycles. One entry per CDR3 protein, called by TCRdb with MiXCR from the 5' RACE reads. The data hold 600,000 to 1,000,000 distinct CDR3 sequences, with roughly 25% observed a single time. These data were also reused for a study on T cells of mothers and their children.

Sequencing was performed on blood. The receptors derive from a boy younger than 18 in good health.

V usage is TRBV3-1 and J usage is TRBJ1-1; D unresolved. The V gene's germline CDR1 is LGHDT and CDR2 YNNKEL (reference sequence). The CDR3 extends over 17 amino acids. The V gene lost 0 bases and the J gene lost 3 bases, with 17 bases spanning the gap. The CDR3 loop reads CASSQDTAVLGDTEAFF. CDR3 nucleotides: TGTGCCAGCAGCCAAGATACGGCAGTTCTTGGGGACACTGAAGCTTTCTTT.

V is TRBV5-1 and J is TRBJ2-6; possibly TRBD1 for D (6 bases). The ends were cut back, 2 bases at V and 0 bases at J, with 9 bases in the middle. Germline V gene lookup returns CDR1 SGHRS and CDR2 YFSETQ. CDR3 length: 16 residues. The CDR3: CASSFGTPSGANVLTF. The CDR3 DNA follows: TGCGCCAGCAGCTTCGGGACACCCTCTGGGGCCAACGTCCTGACTTTC. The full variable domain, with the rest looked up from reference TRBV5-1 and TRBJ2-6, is KAGVTQTPRYLIKTRGQQVTLSCSPISGHRSVSWYQQTPGQGLQFLFEYFSETQRNKGNFPGRFSGRQFSNSRSEMNVSTLELGDSALYLCASSFGTPSGANVLTFGAGSRLTVL.

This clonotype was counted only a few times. CDR3 coding DNA: TGCGCCAGCAGCCAAGATTATGTCACAGAGAACACTGAAGCTTTCTTT. It specifies CASSQDYVTENTEAFF. The chain has TRBV4-3 and TRBJ1-1; unclear D gene. The germline V gene has CDR1 LGHNA and CDR2 YSLEER. V lost 0 bases and J lost 1, with 12 bases in between. CDR3 length equals 16 residues.

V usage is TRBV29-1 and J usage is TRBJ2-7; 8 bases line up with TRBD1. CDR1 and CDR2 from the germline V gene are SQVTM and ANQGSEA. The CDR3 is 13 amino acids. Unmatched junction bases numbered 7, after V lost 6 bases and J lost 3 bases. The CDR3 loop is CSVEQGVNYEQYF. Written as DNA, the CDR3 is TGCAGCGTCGAACAGGGGGTTAACTACGAGCAGTACTTC.

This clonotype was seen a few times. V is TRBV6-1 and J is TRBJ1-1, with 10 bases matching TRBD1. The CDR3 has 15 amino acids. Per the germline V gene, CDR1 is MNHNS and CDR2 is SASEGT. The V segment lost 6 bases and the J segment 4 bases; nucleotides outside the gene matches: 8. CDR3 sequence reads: CASRERDRGFTEAFF. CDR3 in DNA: TGTGCCAGCAGGGAGAGGGACAGGGGATTCACTGAAGCTTTCTTT.

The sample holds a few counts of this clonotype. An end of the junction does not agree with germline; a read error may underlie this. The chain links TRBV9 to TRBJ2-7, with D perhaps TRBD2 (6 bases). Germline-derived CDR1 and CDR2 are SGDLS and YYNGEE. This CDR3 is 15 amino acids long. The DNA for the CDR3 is TGTGCCAGCAGCGTAGCTAGCGAAAGCTCCTACGAGCGGTACTTC. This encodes CASSVASESSYERYF.

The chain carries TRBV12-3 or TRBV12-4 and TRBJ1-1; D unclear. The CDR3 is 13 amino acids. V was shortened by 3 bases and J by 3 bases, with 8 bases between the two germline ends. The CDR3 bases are TGTGCCAGCAGTTTTATCGCCGACACTGAAGCTTTCTTT. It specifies CASSFIADTEAFF.

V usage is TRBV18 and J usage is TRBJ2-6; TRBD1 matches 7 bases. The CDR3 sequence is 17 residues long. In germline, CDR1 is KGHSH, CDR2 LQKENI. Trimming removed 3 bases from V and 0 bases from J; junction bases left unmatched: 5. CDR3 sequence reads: CASSPGQLNSGANVLTF. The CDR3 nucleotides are TGTGCCAGCTCACCGGGACAGCTTAACTCTGGGGCCAACGTCCTGACTTTC.

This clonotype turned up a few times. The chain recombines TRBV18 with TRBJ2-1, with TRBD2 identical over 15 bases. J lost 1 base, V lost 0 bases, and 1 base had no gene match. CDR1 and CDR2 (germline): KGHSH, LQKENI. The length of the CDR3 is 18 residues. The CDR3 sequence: CASSPPGLAGGSYNEQFF. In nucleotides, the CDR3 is TGTGCCAGCTCACCACCGGGACTAGCGGGGGGATCCTACAATGAGCAGTTCTTC.

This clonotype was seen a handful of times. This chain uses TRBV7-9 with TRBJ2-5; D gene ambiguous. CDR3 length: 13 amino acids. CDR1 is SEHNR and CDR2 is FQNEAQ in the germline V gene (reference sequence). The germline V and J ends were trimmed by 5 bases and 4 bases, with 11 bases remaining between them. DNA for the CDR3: TGTGCCAGCAGCCGACGCCTCCTAGAGACCCAGTACTTC. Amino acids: CASSRRLLETQYF.

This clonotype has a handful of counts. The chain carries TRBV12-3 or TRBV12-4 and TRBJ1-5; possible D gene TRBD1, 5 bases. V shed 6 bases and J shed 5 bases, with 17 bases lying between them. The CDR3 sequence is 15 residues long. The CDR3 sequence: CASSPQGKPYQPQHF. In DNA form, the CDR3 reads TGTGCCAGCAGCCCCCAGGGCAAACCCTATCAGCCCCAGCATTTT.

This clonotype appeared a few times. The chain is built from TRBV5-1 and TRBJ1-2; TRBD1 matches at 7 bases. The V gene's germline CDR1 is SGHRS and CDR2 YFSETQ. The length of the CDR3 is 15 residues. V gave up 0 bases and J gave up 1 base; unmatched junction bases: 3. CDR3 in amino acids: CASSLAAGGNYGYTF. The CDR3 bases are TGCGCCAGCAGCTTGGCCGCAGGGGGTAACTATGGCTACACCTTC.

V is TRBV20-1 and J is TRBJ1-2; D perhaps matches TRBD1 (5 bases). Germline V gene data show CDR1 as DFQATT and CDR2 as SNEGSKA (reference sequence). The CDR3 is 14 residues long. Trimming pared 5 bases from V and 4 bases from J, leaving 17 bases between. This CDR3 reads CSAAKEETAYGYTF. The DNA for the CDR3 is TGCAGTGCTGCGAAAGAGGAGACAGCCTATGGCTACACCTTC.

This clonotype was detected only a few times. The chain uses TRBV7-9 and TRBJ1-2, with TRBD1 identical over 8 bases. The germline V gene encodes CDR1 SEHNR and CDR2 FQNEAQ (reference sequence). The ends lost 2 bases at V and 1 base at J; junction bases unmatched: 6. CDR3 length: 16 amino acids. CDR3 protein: CASSLTRTGYNYGYTF. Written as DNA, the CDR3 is TGTGCCAGCAGCTTAACACGGACAGGGTATAACTATGGCTACACCTTC.

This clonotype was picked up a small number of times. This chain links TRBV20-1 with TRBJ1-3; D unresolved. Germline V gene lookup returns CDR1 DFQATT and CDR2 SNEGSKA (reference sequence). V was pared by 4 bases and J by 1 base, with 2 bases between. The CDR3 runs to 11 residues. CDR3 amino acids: CSATSGNTIYF. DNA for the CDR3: TGCAGTGCTACTTCTGGAAACACCATATATTTT.

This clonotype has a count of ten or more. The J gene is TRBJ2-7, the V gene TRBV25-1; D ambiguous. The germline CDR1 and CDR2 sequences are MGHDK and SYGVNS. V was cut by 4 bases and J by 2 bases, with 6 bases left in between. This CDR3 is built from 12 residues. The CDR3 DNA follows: TGTGCCAGCAGTGGCGGTCCCTACGAGCAGTACTTC. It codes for CASSGGPYEQYF.

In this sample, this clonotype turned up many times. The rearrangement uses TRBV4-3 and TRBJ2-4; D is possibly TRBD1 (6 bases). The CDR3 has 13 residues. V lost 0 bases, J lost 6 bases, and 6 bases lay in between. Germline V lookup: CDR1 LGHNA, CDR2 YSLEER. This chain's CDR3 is CASSQEDRNIQYF. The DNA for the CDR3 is TGCGCCAGCAGCCAAGAGGACAGAAACATTCAGTACTTC.

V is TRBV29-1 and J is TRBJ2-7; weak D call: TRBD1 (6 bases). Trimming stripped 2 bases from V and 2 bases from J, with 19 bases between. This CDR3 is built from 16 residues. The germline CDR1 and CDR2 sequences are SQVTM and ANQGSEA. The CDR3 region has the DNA TGCAGCGTTGAATTGCTCCTGGACAGAGGGGCCTACGAGCAGTACTTC. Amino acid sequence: CSVELLLDRGAYEQYF.

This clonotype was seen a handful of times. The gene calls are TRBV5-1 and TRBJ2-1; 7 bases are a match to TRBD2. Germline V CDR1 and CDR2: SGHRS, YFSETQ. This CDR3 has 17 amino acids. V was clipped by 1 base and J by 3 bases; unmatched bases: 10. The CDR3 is CASSLMGGFGLYNEQFF. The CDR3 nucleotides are TGCGCCAGCAGCTTGATGGGAGGGTTCGGACTCTACAATGAGCAGTTCTTC.

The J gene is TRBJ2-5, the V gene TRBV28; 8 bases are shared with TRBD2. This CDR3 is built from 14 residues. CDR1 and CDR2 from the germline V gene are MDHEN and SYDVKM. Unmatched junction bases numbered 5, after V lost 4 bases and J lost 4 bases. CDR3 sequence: CASSSSGQRETQYF. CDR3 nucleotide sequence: TGTGCCAGCAGTTCTAGCGGGCAGAGAGAGACCCAGTACTTC.

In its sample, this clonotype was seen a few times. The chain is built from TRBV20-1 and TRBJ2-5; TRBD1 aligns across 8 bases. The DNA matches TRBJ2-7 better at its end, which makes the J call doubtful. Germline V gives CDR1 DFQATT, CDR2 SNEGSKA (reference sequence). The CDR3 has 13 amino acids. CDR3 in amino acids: CSARDRAAYEQYF. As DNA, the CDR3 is TGCAGTGCTAGGGACAGGGCCGCCTACGAGCAGTACTTC.

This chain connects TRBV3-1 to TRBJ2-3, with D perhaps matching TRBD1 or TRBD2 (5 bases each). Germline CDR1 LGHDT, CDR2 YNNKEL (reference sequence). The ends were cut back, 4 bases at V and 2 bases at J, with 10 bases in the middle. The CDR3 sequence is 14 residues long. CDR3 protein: CASSRPGTTDTQYF. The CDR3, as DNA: TGTGCCAGCAGCCGGCCAGGGACCACAGATACGCAGTATTTT.

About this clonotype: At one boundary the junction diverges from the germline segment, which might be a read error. The chain's CDR3 is CATSRRDRARLF. The CDR3 DNA is TGTGCCACCAGCAGAAGGGACAGGGCGAGGTTGTTC. This rearrangement joins TRBV15 to TRBJ2-4, with 9 bases that match TRBD1. CDR3 size: 12 residues. Germline V gives CDR1 LNHNV, CDR2 YYDKDF (reference sequence).

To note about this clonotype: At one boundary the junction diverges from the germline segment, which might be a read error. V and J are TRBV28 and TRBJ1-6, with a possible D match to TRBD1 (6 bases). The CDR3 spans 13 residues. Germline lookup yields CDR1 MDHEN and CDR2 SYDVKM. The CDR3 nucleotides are TGTGCCGGCAGTTTCTACAGGGAATCACCCCTCCACTTT. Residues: CAGSFYRESPLHF.

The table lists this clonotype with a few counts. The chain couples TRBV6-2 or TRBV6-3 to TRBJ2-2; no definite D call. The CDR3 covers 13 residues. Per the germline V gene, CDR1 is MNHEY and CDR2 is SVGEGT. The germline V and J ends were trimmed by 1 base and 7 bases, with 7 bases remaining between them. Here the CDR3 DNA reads TGTGCCAGCAGTTACTGGGGAATCGGGGAGCTGTTTTTT. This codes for CASSYWGIGELFF.

The CDR3 nucleotides are TGTGCCAGCAGCAAACCAAGGACTGGGGCCAACGTCCTGACTTTC. Protein product: CASSKPRTGANVLTF. The J gene is TRBJ2-6, the V gene TRBV21-1. TRBV21-1 is assigned pseudogene status. This CDR3 spans 15 amino acids.

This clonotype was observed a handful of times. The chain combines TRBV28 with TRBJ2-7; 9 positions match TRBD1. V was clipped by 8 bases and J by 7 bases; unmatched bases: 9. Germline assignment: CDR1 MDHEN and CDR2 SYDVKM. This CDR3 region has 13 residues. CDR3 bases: TGTGCCAGCGCCCTGGGGACAGGGCGGGAGCAGTACTTC. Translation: CASALGTGREQYF.

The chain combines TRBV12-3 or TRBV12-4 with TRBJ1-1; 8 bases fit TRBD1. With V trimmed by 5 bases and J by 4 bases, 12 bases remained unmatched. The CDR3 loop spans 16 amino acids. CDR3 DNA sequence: TGTGCCAGCAGTAATCCCTTGGACAGGGATAGCACTGAAGCTTTCTTT. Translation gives CASSNPLDRDSTEAFF.

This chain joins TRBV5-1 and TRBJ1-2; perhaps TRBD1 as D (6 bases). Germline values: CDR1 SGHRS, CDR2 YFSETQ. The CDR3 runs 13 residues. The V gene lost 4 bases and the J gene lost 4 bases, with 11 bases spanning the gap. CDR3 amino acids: CASSLGAVYGYTF. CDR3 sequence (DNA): TGCGCCAGCAGCCTGGGGGCAGTCTATGGCTACACCTTC. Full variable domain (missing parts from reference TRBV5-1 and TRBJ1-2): KAGVTQTPRYLIKTRGQQVTLSCSPISGHRSVSWYQQTPGQGLQFLFEYFSETQRNKGNFPGRFSGRQFSNSRSEMNVSTLELGDSALYLCASSLGAVYGYTFGSGTRLTVV.

The CDR3 DNA is TGCAGCGTTGAAGACGGAGCGGGAGGGCGGTACAATGAGCAGTTCTTC. It codes for CSVEDGAGGRYNEQFF. The J gene is TRBJ2-1, the V gene TRBV29-1; 10 positions match TRBD2. The CDR3 is made up of 16 amino acids. Trimming removed 0 bases from V and 4 bases from J; junction bases left unmatched: 6. CDR1 and CDR2 (germline): SQVTM, ANQGSEA.

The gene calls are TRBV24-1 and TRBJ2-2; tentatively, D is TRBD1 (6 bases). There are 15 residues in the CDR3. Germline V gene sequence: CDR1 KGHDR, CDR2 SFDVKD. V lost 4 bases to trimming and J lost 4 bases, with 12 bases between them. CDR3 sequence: CATSDPGVPTGELFF. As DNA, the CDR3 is TGTGCCACCAGTGACCCAGGGGTACCCACCGGGGAGCTGTTTTTT.